These 15 T cell receptor beta chains originate from one sample sequenced in a study of beta chain features in type 1 diabetes. cDNA synthesis used the whole RNA isolate, giving expressed TCRB sequences. The protocol was immunoSEQ multiplex PCR, while the TCRdb copy is restricted to in-frame clones and leaves out a portion. Among 65,000 to 100,000 clones listed, around a third were seen once. The sequenced sample consisted of stem cell memory CD4+ T cells from blood. These receptors were collected from a woman between 18 and 30 years old in good health.

The V call is TRBV5-4, the J call TRBJ2-1; 11 positions match TRBD2. Germline lookup yields CDR1 SGHNT and CDR2 YYREEE (reference sequence). The CDR3 sequence is 16 residues long. The J segment lost 4 bases and the V segment lost 3 bases, leaving 6 bases of the junction unmatched. The CDR3 spells CASSSSTSGGYNEQFF. In DNA form, the CDR3 reads TGTGCCAGCAGCTCTTCCACTAGCGGGGGTTACAATGAGCAGTTCTTC.

This clone was detected a few times. The chain combines TRBV30 with TRBJ2-3; TRBD2 matches 12 bases. V dropped 1 base and J dropped 4; count of bases not matched to a gene: 0. Germline assignment: CDR1 GTSNPN and CDR2 SVGIG (reference sequence). The CDR3 has 14 residues. The CDR3 sequence: CAWSGTSGADTQYF. The DNA for the CDR3 is TGTGCCTGGAGTGGGACTAGCGGGGCAGATACGCAGTATTTT.

The table lists this clone with a few counts. The chain has TRBV28 and TRBJ1-1; D perhaps matches TRBD1 (6 bases). The CDR3 is made up of 14 amino acids. Germline lookup yields CDR1 MDHEN and CDR2 SYDVKM. V was shortened by 6 bases and J by 0 bases, with 11 bases between the two germline ends. For the CDR3, the DNA is TGTGCCAGCAGGTCGACAGGTCTGAACACTGAAGCTTTCTTT. Protein product: CASRSTGLNTEAFF.

This chain links TRBV10-1 with TRBJ2-1; D gene uncertain. The ends were cut back, 2 bases at V and 6 bases at J, with 14 bases in the middle. CDR3 length: 15 amino acids. Germline V gene sequence: CDR1 WNHNN, CDR2 SYGVQD (reference sequence). CDR3 amino acids: CASSERVAPFNEQFF. As DNA, the CDR3 is TGCGCCAGCAGTGAGCGAGTCGCACCGTTCAATGAGCAGTTCTTC.

This clone has a handful of counts. This rearrangement joins TRBV29-1 to TRBJ1-3; D is possibly TRBD1 (6 bases). The CDR3 extends over 14 amino acids. Germline V gene lookup returns CDR1 SQVTM and CDR2 ANQGSEA. V gave up 7 bases and J gave up 4 bases, with 17 bases separating them. The CDR3 region has the DNA TGCAGCGCCGGAGGGGGGGACAAAGGAAACACCATATATTTT. Translated, it gives CSAGGGDKGNTIYF.

The chain carries TRBV4-2 and TRBJ1-5, with D maybe TRBD1 (5 bases). CDR3 length: 15 residues. Germline values: CDR1 LGHNA, CDR2 YNFKEQ. Trimming removed 4 bases from V and 5 bases from J, with 15 bases in between. This CDR3 is CASSLDRRGDQPQHF. The CDR3 bases are TGTGCCAGCAGCCTGGACCGACGGGGGGATCAGCCCCAGCATTTT.

This clone has only a few counts. The rearrangement uses TRBV7-2 and TRBJ2-3; 10 bases are shared with TRBD2. CDR1 is SGHTA, CDR2 FQGNSA, per germline. V lost 3 bases and J lost 8; bases outside the gene matches: 5. The CDR3 loop spans 14 amino acids. The CDR3 DNA follows: TGTGCCAGCAGCTTTAGCGGGGGGCAGGGTACGCAGTATTTT. Protein product: CASSFSGGQGTQYF.

This chain uses TRBV18 with TRBJ1-4; TRBD1 is a possible D gene (6 bases). In germline, CDR1 is KGHSH, CDR2 LQKENI. V lost 5 bases and J lost 7, with 14 bases in between. This CDR3 has 14 residues. CDR3 protein: CASSSGTTGEKLFF. The DNA for the CDR3 is TGTGCCAGCTCATCGGGGACAACTGGTGAAAAACTGTTTTTT. The full variable domain, completed using reference TRBV18 and TRBJ1-4, is NAGVMQNPRHLVRRRGQEARLRCSPMKGHSHVYWYRQLPEEGLKFMVYLQKENIIDESGMPKERFSAEFPKEGPSILRIQQVVRGDSAAYFCASSSGTTGEKLFFGSGTQLSVL.

This CDR3 is CASSSDSSTDTQYF. DNA for the CDR3: TGCGCCAGCAGCTCGGACTCGAGCACAGATACGCAGTATTTT. The chain recombines TRBV5-1 with TRBJ2-3; TRBD2 might be the D (5 bases). Germline loops: CDR1 SGHRS, CDR2 YFSETQ. CDR3 size: 14 residues. Trimming took off 3 bases at V and 0 bases at J, with 8 bases between the two ends.

This clone showed up just a few times. The rearrangement joins TRBV7-9 to TRBJ2-1; TRBD1 matches at 7 bases. Germline CDR1 and CDR2: SEHNR and FQNEAQ (reference sequence). V was pared by 2 bases and J by 0 bases, with 7 bases of the junction left unmatched. The CDR3 has 17 amino acids. The CDR3 region has the DNA TGTGCCAGCAGCTTAACGACAGGGAATCCCTCCTACAATGAGCAGTTCTTC. It codes for CASSLTTGNPSYNEQFF.

This clone was counted between two and nine times. The chain carries TRBV7-2 and TRBJ2-2; D is perhaps TRBD1 (7 bases). Germline V gene sequence: CDR1 SGHTA, CDR2 FQGNSA. The CDR3 covers 16 residues. V was shortened by 3 bases and J by 3 bases, with 14 bases between the two germline ends. The CDR3 sequence: CASSLGGTADTGELFF. DNA for the CDR3: TGTGCCAGCAGCTTGGGCGGGACAGCCGACACCGGGGAGCTGTTTTTT.

The chain couples TRBV19 to TRBJ2-7, with D tentatively TRBD1 (6 bases). CDR3 length: 14 amino acids. The V gene lost 0 bases and the J gene lost 5 bases, with 11 bases spanning the gap. CDR1 is LNHDA and CDR2 is SQIVND in the germline V gene (reference sequence). CDR3 region: CASSIEARGHEQYF. The DNA of the CDR3 is TGTGCCAGTAGTATAGAGGCCAGGGGACACGAGCAGTACTTC.

This clone came up a few times. V is TRBV27 and J is TRBJ1-1; perhaps TRBD1 as D (5 bases). CDR1 MNHEY and CDR2 SMNVEV come from the germline V gene (reference sequence). Trimming cost V 1 base and J 4 bases, with 16 bases left between them. CDR3 length: 16 residues. CDR3 protein: CASSLYLRAGGTEAFF. CDR3 DNA sequence: TGTGCCAGCAGTTTATATCTCCGGGCCGGGGGCACTGAAGCTTTCTTT.

The chain joins TRBV6-1 to TRBJ1-2; 12 positions agree with TRBD1. The CDR3 length is 16 residues. Germline V gene sequence: CDR1 MNHNS, CDR2 SASEGT. The V segment lost 4 bases and the J segment 7 bases; nucleotides outside the gene matches: 10. CDR3 in amino acids: CASSAPAGTGGGGYTF. CDR3 bases: TGTGCCAGCAGTGCGCCCGCCGGGACAGGGGGCGGTGGCTACACCTTC.

The chain joins TRBV11-3 to TRBJ2-7, with no clear D. Germline CDR1 and CDR2: SGHNT and YENEEA. Trimming shortened V by 4 bases and J by 2 bases, and 12 bases separated the two germline ends. The CDR3 loop spans 14 amino acids. In DNA, the CDR3 is TGTGCCAGCAGCTCACAGACGGATACCTACGAGCAGTACTTC. It yields the protein CASSSQTDTYEQYF. The whole variable domain, remainder taken from reference TRBV11-3 and TRBJ2-7, is EAGVVQSPRYKIIEKKQPVAFWCNPISGHNTLYWYLQNLGQGPELLIRYENEEAVDDSQLPKDRFSAERLKGVDSTLKIQPAELGDSAVYLCASSSQTDTYEQYFGPGTRLTVT.